This T cell receptor beta chain emerged from a study of human T cells and chemical hapten exposure (dated by TCRdb to about 2021). Regarding the complete study: For sensitization, 2% DPC in acetone was applied to a 2 cm by 2 cm area of upper inner arm skin. Weekly therapeutic DPC doses were additionally applied to the scalp of patients throughout the approximately 25-week study period. Patch testing was done on the upper back using Finn chambers containing 0.01% DPC, and results were scored after 6 days according to International Contact Dermatitis Research Group standards. The mostly female patient cohort included alopecia areata with under or over 50% scalp involvement, alopecia totalis and alopecia universalis. The libraries were sequenced as a pool, and the TCR yield per sample differed mostly because of small variations in library volumes within the pool. Peripheral blood TCR repertoire changes were tracked in vivo in alopecia patients during primary and secondary sensitization to the hapten diphenylcyclopropenone (DPC). Blood samples were taken from patients before sensitization (week 0) and at 2, 6 and about 24 weeks after DPC sensitization. Roughly 30 alopecia patients provided blood for TCR sequencing at one to four time points (pre-sensitization, 2, 6 and 24 weeks). Broad study findings and their caveats: Patch test score correlated positively with the number of PT1 expanded TCRs, reaching significance at thresholds 8, 16 and 32 but not at 4. Compared with pre-sensitization or healthy control sets, expanded TCRs formed significantly more large CDR3 similarity clusters, which is consistent with antigen-driven responses. The number of TCRs above 1 in 1000 frequency did not change with DPC sensitization; there was no evidence of global repertoire structure alterations. Because all patients had alopecia, a presumed autoimmune disease, the immune response of the patients might differ from that of healthy individuals. After repeated subsampling, changes were observed in the strength of the expansion versus patch-test correlation and in the threshold at which the correlation became significant.

Preparation of the library involved RACE. The run used a NextSeq 500. During library preparation, unique molecular identifiers were attached to individual cDNA molecules so that TCRs could be counted quantitatively and reproducibly. For every blood RNA sample, sequencing covered both the TCR alpha and TCR beta chains. As for how the authors treated the data: Samples had a median of about 96,000 TCRs, with a range from about 23,224 to 750,000. The Decombinator software suite was used to annotate V, J and CDR3 in the TCR reads. To make PS versus PT1 abundance plots, every sample was subsampled to the same number of TCRs (28,000). TCRs were defined as expanded if absent before sensitization and observed at least eight times at the 2-week time point. Using fastp trimming at Q25 and MiXCR clonotype assembly, TCRdb reanalyzed the public sequencing data and kept in-frame beta chains. Records with the same CDR3 protein are collapsed into one entry carrying the most frequent genes and DNA. TCRdb, rather than the study authors, made the V and J calls. The sample table holds roughly 92,000 distinct CDR3 sequences, of which about an eighth were seen once. 2.5% to 3.5% of the sample rests with the top ten.

The time point label here, explained by the study, means: patch test 2, 6 weeks after DPC sensitization. According to the study, the label for this sample's treatment or condition signals: therapeutic diphenylcyclopropenone sensitization with weekly scalp DPC. Blood at each patch-test visit was drawn before the patch test was applied. Patients were considered eligible if aged 18 to 70, diagnosed with alopecia and deemed suitable for DPC therapy, and patients were excluded if pregnant. Total RNA was extracted from unfractionated whole blood collected in Tempus Blood RNA tubes. Counted from cysteine to phenylalanine, this CDR3 has 15 amino acids. The only DNA kept is the CDR3, 45 bases in frame from the first base. V ends up 3 bases short and J 2 bases short, with an unmatched junction base count of 5. CDR1 and CDR2 are read off the germline V gene as SGHRS and YFSETQ. To note about this clonotype: The antigen this receptor binds is unknown. There are no base qualities to consult, and no much larger clone falls within one base.

Sequencing was performed on whole blood, taken in connection with sensitization to the hapten diphenylcyclopropenone (DPC). This receptor was taken from a woman in her thirties or forties with alopecia areata. Some clones in this sample may be carry-over from other donors' samples. The rearranged segments are TRBV5-1 and TRBJ2-1, and 7 junctional nucleotides match TRBD1. The CDR3 in this case is CASSSTGYTYNEQFF. In nucleotide form, the sequence is TGCGCCAGCAGCTCGACAGGGTACACCTACAATGAGCAGTTCTTC.